This T cell receptor (beta chain) was documented in a study of identical twins. The table lists this clonotype with a few counts. Its antigen is not identified. General observations from the study: Insertions ran lower in abundant cord blood beta clonotypes, though not in memory repertoires. Weaker excess twin sharing was observed in beta out-of-frame sequences.

A universal primer site came from template switching; cDNA carried unique molecular identifiers. TCRdb passed the 5' RACE reads through MiXCR, listing each CDR3 protein once. Among more than 650,000 distinct CDR3 sequences, roughly 6.2% were seen once, and the ten largest hold 1.5% to 2%. The clonotype comes from a man between 18 and 29 years old in good health. The sample was naive T cells sorted from blood.

The CDR3 loop is CASSDPTSGRQDTQYF. The DNA for the CDR3 is TGTGCCAGCAGTGACCCGACTAGCGGGAGGCAAGATACGCAGTATTTT. This chain links TRBV6-1 with TRBJ2-3; the match to TRBD2 covers 13 bases. The CDR3 runs to 16 residues. Germline V lookup: CDR1 MNHNS, CDR2 SASEGT. V dropped 3 bases and J dropped 5; count of bases not matched to a gene: 5.